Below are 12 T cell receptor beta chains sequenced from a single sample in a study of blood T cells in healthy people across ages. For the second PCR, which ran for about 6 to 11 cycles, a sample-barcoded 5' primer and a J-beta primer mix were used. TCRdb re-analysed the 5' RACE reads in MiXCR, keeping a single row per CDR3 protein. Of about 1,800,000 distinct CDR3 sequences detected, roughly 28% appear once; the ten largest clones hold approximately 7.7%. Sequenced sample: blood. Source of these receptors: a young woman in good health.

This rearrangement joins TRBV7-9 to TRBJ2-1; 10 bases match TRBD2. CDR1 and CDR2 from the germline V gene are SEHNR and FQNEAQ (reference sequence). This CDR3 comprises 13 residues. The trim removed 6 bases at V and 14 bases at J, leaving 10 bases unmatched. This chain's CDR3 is CASRDSSGSGEFF. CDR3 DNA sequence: TGTGCCAGCAGGGATTCTAGCGGGAGCGGGGAGTTCTTC.

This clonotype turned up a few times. CDR3 DNA: TGCAGTGCTAGCCCCGGGGGGCTAGCGGGAGGCGAGCAGTACTTC. Its translation: CSASPGGLAGGEQYF. V gene TRBV20-1 combines with J gene TRBJ2-7, with 11 nucleotides matching TRBD2. Germline assignment: CDR1 DFQATT and CDR2 SNEGSKA (reference sequence). J lost 6 bases, V lost 3 bases, and 10 bases had no gene match. The CDR3 covers 15 residues.

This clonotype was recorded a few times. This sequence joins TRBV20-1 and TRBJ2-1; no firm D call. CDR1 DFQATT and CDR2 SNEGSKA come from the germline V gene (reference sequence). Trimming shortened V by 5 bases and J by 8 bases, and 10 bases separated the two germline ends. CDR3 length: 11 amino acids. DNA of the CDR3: TGCAGTGCTCTAAGTCTCTATGAGCAGTTCTTC. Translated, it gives CSALSLYEQFF.

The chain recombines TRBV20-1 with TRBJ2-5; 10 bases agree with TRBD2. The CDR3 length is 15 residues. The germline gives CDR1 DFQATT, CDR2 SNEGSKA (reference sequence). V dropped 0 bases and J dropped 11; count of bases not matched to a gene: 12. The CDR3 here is CSARDQRGGTGEQYF. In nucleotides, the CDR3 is TGCAGTGCTAGAGATCAGCGGGGGGGCACGGGTGAGCAGTACTTC.

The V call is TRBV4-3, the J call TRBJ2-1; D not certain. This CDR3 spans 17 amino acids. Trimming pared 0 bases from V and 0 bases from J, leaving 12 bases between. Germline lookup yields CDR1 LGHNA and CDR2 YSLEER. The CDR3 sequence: CASSQDTGLSSYNEQFF. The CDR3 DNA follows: TGCGCCAGCAGCCAAGATACCGGCCTCAGCTCCTACAATGAGCAGTTCTTC.

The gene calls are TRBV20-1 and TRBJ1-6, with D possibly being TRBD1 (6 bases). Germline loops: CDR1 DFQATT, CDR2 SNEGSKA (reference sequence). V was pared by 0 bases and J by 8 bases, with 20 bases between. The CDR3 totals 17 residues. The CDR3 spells CSARDSSWGAIDSPLHF. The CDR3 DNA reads TGCAGTGCTAGAGATTCGTCGTGGGGGGCGATTGATTCACCCCTCCACTTT.

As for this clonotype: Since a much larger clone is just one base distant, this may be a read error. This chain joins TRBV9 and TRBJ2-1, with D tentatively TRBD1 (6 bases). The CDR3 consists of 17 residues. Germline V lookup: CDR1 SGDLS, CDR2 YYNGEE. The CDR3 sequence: CTSSATTGNPSYNEQFF. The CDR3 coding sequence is TGTACCAGCAGCGCAACCACAGGGAATCCCTCCTACAATGAGCAGTTCTTC.

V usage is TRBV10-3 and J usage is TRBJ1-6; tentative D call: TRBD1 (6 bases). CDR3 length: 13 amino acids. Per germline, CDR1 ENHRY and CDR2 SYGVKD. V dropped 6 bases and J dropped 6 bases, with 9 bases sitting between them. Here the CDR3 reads CAIRDRLNSPLHF. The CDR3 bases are TGTGCCATCAGGGACAGACTTAATTCACCCCTCCACTTT.

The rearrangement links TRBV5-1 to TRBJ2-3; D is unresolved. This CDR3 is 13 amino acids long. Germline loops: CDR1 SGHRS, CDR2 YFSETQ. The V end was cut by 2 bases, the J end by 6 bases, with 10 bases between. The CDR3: CASSLLTGDTQYF. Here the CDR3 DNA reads TGCGCCAGCAGCTTACTAACCGGGGATACGCAGTATTTT.

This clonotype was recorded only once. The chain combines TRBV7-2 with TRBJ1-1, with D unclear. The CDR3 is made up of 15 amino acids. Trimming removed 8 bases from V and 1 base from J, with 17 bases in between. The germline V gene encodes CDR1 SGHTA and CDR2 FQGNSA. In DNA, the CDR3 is TGTGCCAGCGGCTCACCCACGGACGGGAACACTGAAGCTTTCTTT. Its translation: CASGSPTDGNTEAFF.

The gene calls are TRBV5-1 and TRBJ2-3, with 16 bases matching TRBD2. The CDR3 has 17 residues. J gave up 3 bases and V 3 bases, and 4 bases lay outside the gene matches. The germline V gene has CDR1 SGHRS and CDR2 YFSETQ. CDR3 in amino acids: CASSSGTSGGATDTQYF. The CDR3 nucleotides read TGCGCCAGCAGCTCCGGGACTAGCGGGGGGGCGACAGATACGCAGTATTTT.

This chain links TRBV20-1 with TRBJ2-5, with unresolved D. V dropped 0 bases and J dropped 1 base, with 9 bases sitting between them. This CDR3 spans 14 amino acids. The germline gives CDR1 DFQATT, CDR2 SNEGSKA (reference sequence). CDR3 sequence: CSAREGQAQETQYF. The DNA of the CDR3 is TGCAGTGCTAGAGAAGGGCAAGCCCAAGAGACCCAGTACTTC.